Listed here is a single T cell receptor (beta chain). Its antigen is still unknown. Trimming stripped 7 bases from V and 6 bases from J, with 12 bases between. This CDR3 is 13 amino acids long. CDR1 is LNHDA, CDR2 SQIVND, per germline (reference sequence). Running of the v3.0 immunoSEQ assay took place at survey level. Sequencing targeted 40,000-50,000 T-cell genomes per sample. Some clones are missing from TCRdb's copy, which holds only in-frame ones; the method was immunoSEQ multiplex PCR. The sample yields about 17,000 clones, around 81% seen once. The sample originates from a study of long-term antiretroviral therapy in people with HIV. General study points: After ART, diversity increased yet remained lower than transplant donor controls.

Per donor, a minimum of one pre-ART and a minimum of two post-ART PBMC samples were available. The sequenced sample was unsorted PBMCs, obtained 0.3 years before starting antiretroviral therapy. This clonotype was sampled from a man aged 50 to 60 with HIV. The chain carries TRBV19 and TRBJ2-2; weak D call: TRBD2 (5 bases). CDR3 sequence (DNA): TGTGCCAGTACCCTCGAGGGAGCCGGGGAGCTGTTTTTT. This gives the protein CASTLEGAGELFF.